The 25 T cell receptor beta chains given below trace back to one sample, sequenced in a study of OX40 agonist ivuxolimab in advanced cancers. TCRdb keeps only in-frame clones here, not all; method: immunoSEQ multiplex PCR. Of more than 70,000 clones in the sample, roughly 87% are singletons; the top ten hold about 10%. The sequencing here drew on CD4+ or CD8+ T cells sorted from blood, taken in a trial of the OX40 agonist ivuxolimab. Every receptor here comes from an adult with an advanced solid tumor such as melanoma, head and neck, liver or kidney cancer.

This clone came up a few times. V and J are TRBV9 and TRBJ2-5; TRBD1 agrees at 8 bases. With V trimmed by 2 bases and J by 5 bases, 5 bases remained unmatched. Germline assignment: CDR1 SGDLS and CDR2 YYNGEE. The CDR3 contains 14 residues. Here the CDR3 DNA reads TGTGCCAGCAGCGTTGGGACAGGAGCTGAGACCCAGTACTTC. It translates to CASSVGTGAETQYF.

The rearrangement uses TRBV28 and TRBJ2-1; D is uncertain. The CDR3 is 12 residues long. The germline V gene encodes CDR1 MDHEN and CDR2 SYDVKM. The germline V and J ends were trimmed by 2 bases and 8 bases, with 7 bases remaining between them. The DNA of the CDR3 is TGTGCCAGCAGTTTAATCCGGGATGAGCAGTTCTTC. Amino acid sequence: CASSLIRDEQFF.

The CDR3 spells CASSLVGISAEAFF. The DNA of the CDR3 is TGCGCCAGCAGCTTGGTCGGGATTAGCGCTGAAGCTTTCTTT. The chain couples TRBV5-1 to TRBJ1-1, with D uncertain. V lost 0 bases to trimming and J lost 6 bases, with 12 bases between them. The CDR3 runs 14 residues. Germline assignment: CDR1 SGHRS and CDR2 YFSETQ.

This sequence joins TRBV6-1 and TRBJ1-1, with D possibly being TRBD1 (5 bases). CDR1 MNHNS and CDR2 SASEGT come from the germline V gene. The CDR3 covers 14 residues. With 0 bases removed from V and 6 bases from J, the gap between germline ends came to 11 bases. The CDR3 reads CASSEAGEIAEAFF. The DNA for the CDR3 is TGTGCCAGCAGTGAAGCGGGGGAGATTGCTGAAGCTTTCTTT.

V gene TRBV28 combines with J gene TRBJ2-3; D gene uncertain. CDR1 is MDHEN, CDR2 SYDVKM, per germline. The CDR3 runs 13 residues. CDR3 bases: TGTTCCTCCCTCCCTAGGCGATACGCTACGCAGTATTTT. It codes for CSSLPRRYATQYF.

This chain uses TRBV5-1 with TRBJ2-6; D unresolved. V lost 0 bases and J lost 2, with 6 bases in between. This CDR3 spans 15 amino acids. CDR1 and CDR2 from the germline V gene are SGHRS and YFSETQ. CDR3 in amino acids: CASSLVLAGANVLTF. The CDR3 DNA is TGCGCCAGCAGCTTGGTTTTGGCTGGGGCCAACGTCCTGACTTTC.

This chain connects TRBV2 to TRBJ2-7, with TRBD2 matching 9 bases. This CDR3 has 13 amino acids. Germline values: CDR1 SNHLY, CDR2 FYNNEI. J lost 4 bases, V lost 8 bases, and 6 bases had no gene match. The DNA of the CDR3 is TGTGCCAGCTTGGGACTAGCTAAATACGAGCAGTACTTC. Encoded protein: CASLGLAKYEQYF.

V and J are TRBV7-2 and TRBJ2-7; 7 bases are a match to TRBD2. This CDR3 comprises 16 residues. The J segment lost 7 bases and the V segment lost 5 bases, leaving 17 bases of the junction unmatched. Per germline, CDR1 SGHTA and CDR2 FQGNSA. CDR3 region: CASSPLWGRAFREQYF. The CDR3 region has the DNA TGTGCCAGCAGCCCCTTATGGGGGAGGGCCTTTAGGGAGCAGTACTTC.

The gene calls are TRBV7-6 and TRBJ2-1; D is unresolved. Per the germline V gene, CDR1 is SGHVS and CDR2 is FNYEAQ. Trimming cost V 7 bases and J 3 bases, with 16 bases left between them. The CDR3 has 15 residues. The CDR3, as DNA: TGTGCCAGCAACCATTCGGGCTTAAGCTACAATGAGCAGTTCTTC. As protein: CASNHSGLSYNEQFF. Full variable domain (outside the CDR3, taken from reference TRBV7-6 and TRBJ2-1): GAGVSQSPRYKVTKRGQDVALRCDPISGHVSLYWYRQALGQGPEFLTYFNYEAQQDKSGLPNDRFSAERPEGSISTLTIQRTEQRDSAMYRCASNHSGLSYNEQFFGPGTRLTVL.

The chain carries TRBV28 and TRBJ1-2, with D possibly matching TRBD1 (5 bases). Germline V gene data show CDR1 as MDHEN and CDR2 as SYDVKM. V lost 3 bases and J 3 bases, leaving 14 bases between the germline ends. The length of the CDR3 is 15 residues. The CDR3 region has the DNA TGTGCCAGCAGTTTCGGGGGGACGACTTACTATGGCTACACCTTC. It is translated as CASSFGGTTYYGYTF.

This rearrangement joins TRBV7-2 to TRBJ2-5; D gene ambiguous. The V gene's germline CDR1 is SGHTA and CDR2 FQGNSA. Trimming cost V 5 bases and J 1 base, with 11 bases left between them. CDR3 length equals 14 residues. The CDR3 protein is CASSPMHAQETQYF. In nucleotides, the CDR3 is TGTGCCAGCAGCCCGATGCATGCCCAAGAGACCCAGTACTTC. The full variable domain, completed using reference TRBV7-2 and TRBJ2-5, is GAGVSQSPSNKVTEKGKDVELRCDPISGHTALYWYRQSLGQGLEFLIYFQGNSAPDKSGLPSDRFSAERTGGSVSTLTIQRTQQEDSAVYLCASSPMHAQETQYFGPGTRLLVL.

The J gene is TRBJ2-7, the V gene TRBV4-1; TRBD2 matches 8 bases. The CDR3 has 16 residues. Germline trimming cut 4 bases from V and 2 bases from J; bases unmatched to any gene: 10. Per the germline V gene, CDR1 is MGHRA and CDR2 is YSYEKL. CDR3 in amino acids: CASSRRGGAEAYEQYF. The CDR3 region has the DNA TGCGCCAGCAGCCGTCGGGGGGGGGCGGAGGCCTACGAGCAGTACTTC.

This sequence joins TRBV7-2 and TRBJ1-5; a possible D gene is TRBD1 (6 bases). This CDR3 is 14 amino acids long. Trimming pared 5 bases from V and 10 bases from J, leaving 18 bases between. Per the germline V gene, CDR1 is SGHTA and CDR2 is FQGNSA. The CDR3 loop is CASSTTGNLGPQHF. The CDR3 nucleotides read TGTGCCAGCAGCACCACAGGGAACTTAGGTCCCCAGCATTTT.

The rearrangement links TRBV10-3 to TRBJ1-2; 9 bases fit TRBD1. There are 15 residues in the CDR3. Trimming cost V 2 bases and J 7 bases; bases outside gene matches: 8. Germline values: CDR1 ENHRY, CDR2 SYGVKD. CDR3: CAISEQTGGGIGYTF. The CDR3 DNA is TGTGCCATCAGTGAGCAGACAGGGGGTGGTATTGGCTACACCTTC.

The chain couples TRBV23-1 to TRBJ1-2; TRBD1 matches at 7 bases. TRBV23-1 is assigned to the ORF class and has an uncertain function. J lost 4 bases, V lost 2 bases, and 13 bases had no gene match. This CDR3 is built from 17 residues. CDR3 DNA sequence: TGCGCCAGCAGTCAACCACGGGACAGAAGCCCATTCTATGGCTACACCTTC. Translated: CASSQPRDRSPFYGYTF.

The J gene is TRBJ2-6, the V gene TRBV27, with D unresolved. The CDR3 covers 15 residues. V lost 5 bases and J 4 bases, leaving 12 bases between the germline ends. The germline CDR1 and CDR2 sequences are MNHEY and SMNVEV (reference sequence). CDR3: CASSPRVGGANVLTF. In nucleotides, the CDR3 is TGTGCCAGCAGTCCAAGGGTTGGCGGGGCCAACGTCCTGACTTTC.

V gene TRBV27 combines with J gene TRBJ1-1, with 9 bases lining up with TRBD1. The CDR3 covers 16 residues. The J segment lost 4 bases and the V segment lost 5 bases, leaving 11 bases of the junction unmatched. The germline V gene encodes CDR1 MNHEY and CDR2 SMNVEV (reference sequence). The CDR3: CASSPSPGQGFTEAFF. CDR3 bases: TGTGCCAGCAGTCCATCCCCCGGACAGGGGTTCACTGAAGCTTTCTTT.

The genes are TRBV28 and TRBJ1-1; TRBD1 matches 7 bases. Germline CDR1 reads MDHEN; CDR2 reads SYDVKM. The CDR3 sequence is 11 residues long. With V trimmed by 7 bases and J by 8 bases, 4 bases remained unmatched. The CDR3 coding sequence is TGTGCCAGCAACAGGGGTCGAGAAGCTTTCTTT. Encoded protein: CASNRGREAFF.

The J gene is TRBJ1-4, the V gene TRBV6-1, with 7 nucleotides matching TRBD1. Unmatched junction bases numbered 4, after V lost 6 bases and J lost 3 bases. The CDR3 length is 14 residues. CDR1 and CDR2 from the germline V gene are MNHNS and SASEGT. The CDR3 is CASRDRVANEKLFF. CDR3 DNA sequence: TGTGCCAGCAGAGACAGGGTGGCTAATGAAAAACTGTTTTTT.

The chain is built from TRBV6-1 and TRBJ2-7, with 11 bases aligning to TRBD2. CDR1 and CDR2 from the germline V gene are MNHNS and SASEGT. The ends lost 7 bases at V and 4 bases at J; junction bases unmatched: 9. The CDR3 covers 15 residues. The CDR3 loop reads CASTVRTSGWYEQYF. Written as DNA, the CDR3 is TGTGCCAGCACCGTCCGGACTAGCGGGTGGTACGAGCAGTACTTC.

The chain employs TRBV7-9 and TRBJ2-2; D is unclear. The germline gives CDR1 SEHNR, CDR2 FQNEAQ (reference sequence). The CDR3 is made up of 17 amino acids. V lost 0 bases and J 6 bases, leaving 17 bases between the germline ends. CDR3 sequence reads: CASSLAWSPVGPGELFF. The DNA for the CDR3 is TGTGCCAGCAGCTTAGCATGGTCGCCCGTCGGGCCCGGGGAGCTGTTTTTT.

This chain uses TRBV28 with TRBJ2-3; TRBD2 matches at 8 bases. The CDR3 length is 14 residues. Per the germline V gene, CDR1 is MDHEN and CDR2 is SYDVKM. After removal of 5 bases from V and 2 bases from J, the junction contained 3 bases not matched to a gene. The CDR3 DNA sequence: TGTGCCAGCAGTCGGGGGGGAGACACAGATACGCAGTATTTT. Translated: CASSRGGDTDTQYF.

The chain joins TRBV10-2 to TRBJ2-1, with TRBD2 matching 12 bases. The junction had 2 bases not matched to a gene; V was cut back by 0 bases and J by 8 bases. The CDR3 is 15 residues long. The germline CDR1 and CDR2 sequences are WSHSY and SAAADI. CDR3 coding DNA: TGCGCCAGCAGTGAGTCGACTAGCGGGAGCTATGAGCAGTTCTTC. Amino acid sequence: CASSESTSGSYEQFF.

This sequence joins TRBV6-5 and TRBJ2-5; D is perhaps TRBD1 or TRBD2 (5 bases each). The J call is uncertain, as TRBJ2-7 better fits the DNA end. This CDR3 comprises 15 residues. From germline, CDR1 is MNHEY and CDR2 SVGAGI. Here the CDR3 DNA reads TGTGCCAGCAGTTACCGGGGACCAACCACCTACGAGCAGTACTTC. This codes for CASSYRGPTTYEQYF.

This chain uses TRBV7-9 with TRBJ2-5, with no clear D. Germline CDR1 SEHNR, CDR2 FQNEAQ (reference sequence). This CDR3 comprises 12 residues. V shed 3 bases and J shed 4 bases, with 6 bases lying between them. CDR3 region: CASSLVAETQYF. CDR3 coding DNA: TGTGCCAGCAGCTTGGTTGCAGAGACCCAGTACTTC.